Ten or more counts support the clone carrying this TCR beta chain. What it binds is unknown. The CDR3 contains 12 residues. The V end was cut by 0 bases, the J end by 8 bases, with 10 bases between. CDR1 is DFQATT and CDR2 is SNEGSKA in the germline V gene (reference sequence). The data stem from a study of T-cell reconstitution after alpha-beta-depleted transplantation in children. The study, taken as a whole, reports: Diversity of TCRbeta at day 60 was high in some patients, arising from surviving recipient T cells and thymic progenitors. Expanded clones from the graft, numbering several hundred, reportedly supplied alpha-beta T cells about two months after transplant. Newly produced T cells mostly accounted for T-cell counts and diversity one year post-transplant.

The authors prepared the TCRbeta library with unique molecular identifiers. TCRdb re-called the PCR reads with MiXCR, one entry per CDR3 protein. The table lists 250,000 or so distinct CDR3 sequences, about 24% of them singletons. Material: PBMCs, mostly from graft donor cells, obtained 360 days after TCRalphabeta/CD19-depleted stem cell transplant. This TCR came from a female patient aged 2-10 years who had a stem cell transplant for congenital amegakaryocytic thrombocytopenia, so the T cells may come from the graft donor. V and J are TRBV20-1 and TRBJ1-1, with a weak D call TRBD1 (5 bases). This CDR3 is CSARERDWEAFF. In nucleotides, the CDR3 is TGCAGTGCTAGAGAGAGGGACTGGGAAGCTTTCTTT.